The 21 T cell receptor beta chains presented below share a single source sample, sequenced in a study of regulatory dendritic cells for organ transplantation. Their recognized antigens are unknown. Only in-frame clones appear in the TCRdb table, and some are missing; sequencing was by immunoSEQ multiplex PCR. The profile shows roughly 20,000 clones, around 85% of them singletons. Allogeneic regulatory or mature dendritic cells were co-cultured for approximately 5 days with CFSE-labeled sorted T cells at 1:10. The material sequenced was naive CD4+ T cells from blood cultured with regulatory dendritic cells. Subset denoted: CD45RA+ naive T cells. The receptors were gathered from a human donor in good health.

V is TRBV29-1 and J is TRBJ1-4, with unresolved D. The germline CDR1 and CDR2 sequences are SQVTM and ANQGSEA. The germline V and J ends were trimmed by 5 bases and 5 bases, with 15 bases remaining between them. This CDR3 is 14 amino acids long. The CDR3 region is CSVHPRLRNEKLFF. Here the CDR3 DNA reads TGCAGCGTTCACCCCAGGCTAAGAAATGAAAAACTGTTTTTT.

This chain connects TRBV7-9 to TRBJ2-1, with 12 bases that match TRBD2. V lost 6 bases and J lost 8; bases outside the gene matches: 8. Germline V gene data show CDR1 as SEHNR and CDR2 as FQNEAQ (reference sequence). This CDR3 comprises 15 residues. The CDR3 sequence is CASRRTGLAGYEQFF. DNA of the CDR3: TGTGCCAGCAGAAGGACCGGACTAGCGGGATATGAGCAGTTCTTC.

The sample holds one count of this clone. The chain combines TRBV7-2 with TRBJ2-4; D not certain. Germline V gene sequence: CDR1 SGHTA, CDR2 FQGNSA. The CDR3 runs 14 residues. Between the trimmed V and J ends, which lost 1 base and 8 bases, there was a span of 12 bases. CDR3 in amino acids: CASSLDSFPDIQYF. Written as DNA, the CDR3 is TGTGCCAGCAGCTTAGACTCGTTCCCCGACATTCAGTACTTC.

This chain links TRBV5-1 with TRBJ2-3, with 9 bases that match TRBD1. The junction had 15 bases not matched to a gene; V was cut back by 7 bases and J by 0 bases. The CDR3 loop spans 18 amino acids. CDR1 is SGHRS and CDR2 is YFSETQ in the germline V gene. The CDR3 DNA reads TGCGCCAGCTACCCCCGGCCGGGACAGGGTAGGAGCACAGATACGCAGTATTTT. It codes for CASYPRPGQGRSTDTQYF.

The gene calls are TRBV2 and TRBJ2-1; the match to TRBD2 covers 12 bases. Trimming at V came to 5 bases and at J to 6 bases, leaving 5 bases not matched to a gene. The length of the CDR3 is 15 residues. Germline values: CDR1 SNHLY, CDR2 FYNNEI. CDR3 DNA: TGTGCCAGCAGTATAGGACTAGCGGGGCGCAATGAGCAGTTCTTC. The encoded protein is CASSIGLAGRNEQFF.

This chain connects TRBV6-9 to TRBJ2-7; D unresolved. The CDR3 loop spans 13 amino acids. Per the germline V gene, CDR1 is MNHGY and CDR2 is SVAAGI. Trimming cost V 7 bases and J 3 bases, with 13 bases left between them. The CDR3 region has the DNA TGTGCCAGCACATTGGCGCAGGACTACGAGCAGTACTTC. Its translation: CASTLAQDYEQYF.

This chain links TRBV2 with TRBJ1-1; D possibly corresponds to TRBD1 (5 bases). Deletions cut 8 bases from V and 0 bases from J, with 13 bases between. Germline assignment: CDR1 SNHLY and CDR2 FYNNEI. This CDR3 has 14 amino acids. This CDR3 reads CASGQGVLNTEAFF. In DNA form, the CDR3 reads TGTGCCAGCGGGCAGGGAGTTCTGAACACTGAAGCTTTCTTT.

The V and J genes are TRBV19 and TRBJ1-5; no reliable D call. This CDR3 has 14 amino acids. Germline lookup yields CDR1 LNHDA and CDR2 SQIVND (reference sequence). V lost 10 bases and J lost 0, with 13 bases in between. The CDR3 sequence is CATATEVSNQPQHF. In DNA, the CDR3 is TGTGCCACTGCGACGGAGGTTAGCAATCAGCCCCAGCATTTT.

The CDR3 here is CASSLVAGAGNEQFF. CDR3 coding DNA: TGTGCCAGCAGCTTGGTTGCGGGGGCAGGCAATGAGCAGTTCTTC. The rearrangement uses TRBV5-4 and TRBJ2-1; D is perhaps TRBD2 (7 bases). V was pared by 0 bases and J by 6 bases, with 13 bases between. The CDR3 consists of 15 residues. Germline V CDR1 and CDR2: SGHNT, YYREEE (reference sequence).

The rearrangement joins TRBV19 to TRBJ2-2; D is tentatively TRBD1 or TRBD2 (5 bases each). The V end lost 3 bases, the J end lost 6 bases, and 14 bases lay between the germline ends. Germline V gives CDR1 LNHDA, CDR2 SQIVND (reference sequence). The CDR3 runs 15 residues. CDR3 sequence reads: CASSIFAREPGELFF. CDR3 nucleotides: TGTGCCAGTAGTATCTTCGCCAGGGAGCCCGGGGAGCTGTTTTTT.

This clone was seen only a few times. The CDR3 nucleotides are TGTGCCATCAGTGAGAAGACAGTCAATCAGCCCCAGCATTTT. Its translation is CAISEKTVNQPQHF. V and J are TRBV10-3 and TRBJ1-5; tentatively, D is TRBD1 (5 bases). This CDR3 spans 14 amino acids. The ends were cut back, 2 bases at V and 3 bases at J, with 8 bases in the middle. Looked up from germline, CDR1 is ENHRY and CDR2 is SYGVKD.

The CDR3 bases are TGTGCCAGTAGTATTGACCTATTCGTGGCTTTCTTT. Translated: CASSIDLFVAFF. The chain links TRBV19 to TRBJ1-1; no clear D gene. Trimming left V 3 bases short and J 11 bases short, with 13 bases between. The CDR3 consists of 12 residues. Germline CDR1 reads LNHDA; CDR2 reads SQIVND (reference sequence).

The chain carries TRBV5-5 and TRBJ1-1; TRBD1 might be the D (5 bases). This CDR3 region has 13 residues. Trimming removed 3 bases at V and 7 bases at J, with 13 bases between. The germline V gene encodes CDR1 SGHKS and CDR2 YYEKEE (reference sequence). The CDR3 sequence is CASSSRDGVEAFF. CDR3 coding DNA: TGTGCCAGCAGCTCCCGGGACGGAGTTGAAGCTTTCTTT.

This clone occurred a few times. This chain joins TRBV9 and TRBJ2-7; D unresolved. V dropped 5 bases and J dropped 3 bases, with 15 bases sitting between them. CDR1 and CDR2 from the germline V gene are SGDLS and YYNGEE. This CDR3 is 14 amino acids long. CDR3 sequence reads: CASSSGVGRYEQYF. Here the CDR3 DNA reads TGTGCCAGCAGTTCCGGCGTTGGGCGCTACGAGCAGTACTTC.

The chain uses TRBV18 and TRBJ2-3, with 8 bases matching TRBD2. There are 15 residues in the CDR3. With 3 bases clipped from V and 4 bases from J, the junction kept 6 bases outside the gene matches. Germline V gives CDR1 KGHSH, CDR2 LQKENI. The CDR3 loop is CASSPRSGGPDTQYF. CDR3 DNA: TGTGCCAGCTCACCCAGGTCGGGAGGGCCAGATACGCAGTATTTT.

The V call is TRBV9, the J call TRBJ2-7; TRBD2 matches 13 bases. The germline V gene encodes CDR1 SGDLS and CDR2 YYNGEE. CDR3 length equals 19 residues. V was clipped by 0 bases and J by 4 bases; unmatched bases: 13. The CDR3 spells CASSVVLRGGLAGRYEQYF. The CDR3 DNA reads TGTGCCAGCAGCGTAGTATTGAGGGGGGGACTAGCGGGAAGGTACGAGCAGTACTTC.

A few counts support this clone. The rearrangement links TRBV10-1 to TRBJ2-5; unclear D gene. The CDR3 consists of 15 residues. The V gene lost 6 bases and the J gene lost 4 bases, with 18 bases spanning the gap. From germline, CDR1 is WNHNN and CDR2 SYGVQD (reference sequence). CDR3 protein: CASSSFAACRETQYF. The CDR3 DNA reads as TGCGCCAGCAGCTCCTTCGCTGCGTGCCGAGAGACCCAGTACTTC.

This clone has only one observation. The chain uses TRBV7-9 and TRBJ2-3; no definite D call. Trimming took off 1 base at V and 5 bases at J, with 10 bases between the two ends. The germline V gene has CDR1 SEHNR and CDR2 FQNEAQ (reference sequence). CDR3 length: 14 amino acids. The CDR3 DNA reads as TGTGCCAGCAGCTTAGGAGGCGTTAAAGATACGCAGTATTTT. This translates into CASSLGGVKDTQYF.

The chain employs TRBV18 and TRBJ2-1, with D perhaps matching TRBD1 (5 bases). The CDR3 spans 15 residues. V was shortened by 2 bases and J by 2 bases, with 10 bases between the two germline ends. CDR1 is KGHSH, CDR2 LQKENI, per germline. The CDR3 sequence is CASSPRTRAYNEQFF. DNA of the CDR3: TGTGCCAGCTCACCAAGGACAAGAGCCTACAATGAGCAGTTCTTC.

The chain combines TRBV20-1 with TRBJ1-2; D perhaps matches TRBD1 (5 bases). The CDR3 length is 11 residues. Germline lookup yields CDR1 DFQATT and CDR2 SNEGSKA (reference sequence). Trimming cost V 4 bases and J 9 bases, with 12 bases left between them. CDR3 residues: CSATGDVRYTF. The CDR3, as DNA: TGCAGTGCTACTGGGGACGTTCGCTACACCTTC.

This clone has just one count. The CDR3 protein is CASSVGGAGKNIQYF. The CDR3 bases are TGTGCCAGCAGCGTAGGGGGCGCCGGGAAAAACATTCAGTACTTC. V gene TRBV9 combines with J gene TRBJ2-4; tentatively, D is TRBD1 (5 bases). The CDR3 runs 15 residues. CDR1 is SGDLS, CDR2 YYNGEE, per germline. V was shortened by 0 bases and J by 4 bases, with 11 bases between the two germline ends. The variable domain in full, completed from reference TRBV9 and TRBJ2-4, reads DSGVTQTPKHLITATGQRVTLRCSPRSGDLSVYWYQQSLDQGLQFLIQYYNGEERAKGNILERFSAQQFPDLHSELNLSSLELGDSALYFCASSVGGAGKNIQYFGAGTRLSVL.